This is a list of T cell receptor beta chains from one sample in a study of early T cells in non-severe SARS-CoV-2 infection. Via MiXCR, TCRdb re-called the 5' RACE reads, giving one row per CDR3 protein. The repertoire holds 45,000 to 70,000 distinct CDR3 sequences, 6% to 7% seen once, with under 5% in the top ten. Sequencing was done on a sample of whole blood. These receptor sequences come from an adult who was a healthcare worker with PCR-confirmed SARS-CoV-2 infection or an uninfected control (not recorded which). Both conserved end residues are part of each CDR3. A D gene is named only where the DNA matches it firmly. Only part of the rows carry a size: once, few, many, or a class if the clone is expanded.

clone_size: many; v_call: TRBV28; j_call: TRBJ2-1; d_call: TRBD1; cdr3_nt: TGTGCCAGCAGAGGACAGGGGGCAATCTCCTACAATGAGCAGTTCTTC; cdr3_aa: CASRGQGAISYNEQFF
clone_size: .; v_call: TRBV10-3; j_call: TRBJ1-1; d_call: TRBD1; cdr3_nt: TGTGCCATCAGAGGTAACCGGGACAGGGGGCTCGTAGCTGAAGCTTTCTTT; cdr3_aa: CAIRGNRDRGLVAEAFF
clone_size: .; v_call: TRBV2; j_call: TRBJ2-7; d_call: .; cdr3_nt: TGTGCCAGCACTGTCCACTCCTACGAGCAGTACTTC; cdr3_aa: CASTVHSYEQYF
clone_size: many; v_call: TRBV18; j_call: TRBJ2-7; d_call: TRBD1; cdr3_nt: TGTGCCAGCTCACCAAGCAGGGACAGGACCTACTCCTACGAGCAGTACTTC; cdr3_aa: CASSPSRDRTYSYEQYF
clone_size: few; v_call: TRBV6-5; j_call: TRBJ2-1; d_call: .; cdr3_nt: TGTGCCAGCAGTTACTCGATCCCCCATGAGCAGTTCTTC; cdr3_aa: CASSYSIPHEQFF
clone_size: few; v_call: TRBV6-1; j_call: TRBJ2-2; d_call: .; cdr3_nt: TGTGCCAGCAGTAGGAGCCCCGCGAACACCGGGGAGCTGTTTTTT; cdr3_aa: CASSRSPANTGELFF
clone_size: many; v_call: TRBV2; j_call: TRBJ2-2; d_call: .; cdr3_nt: TGTGCCAGCACCCATACCGAAACCGGGGAGCTGTTTTTT; cdr3_aa: CASTHTETGELFF
clone_size: .; v_call: TRBV7-9; j_call: TRBJ2-7; d_call: .; cdr3_nt: TGTGCCAGCAGCCGCAGCTCCGAGCAGTACTTC; cdr3_aa: CASSRSSEQYF
clone_size: .; v_call: TRBV19; j_call: TRBJ2-7; d_call: .; cdr3_nt: TGTGCCAGTAGTATAGGCGCCTCCCGGGACGAGCAGTACTTC; cdr3_aa: CASSIGASRDEQYF
clone_size: many; v_call: TRBV6-6; j_call: TRBJ1-6; d_call: TRBD1; cdr3_nt: TGTGCCAGCAGTCAAGAGGGGGCGATAGATTCACCCCTCCACTTT; cdr3_aa: CASSQEGAIDSPLHF
clone_size: many; v_call: TRBV4-1; j_call: TRBJ1-1; d_call: .; cdr3_nt: TGCGCCAGCAGCCAAAGCCGACAGGAGAACACTGAAGCTTTCTTT; cdr3_aa: CASSQSRQENTEAFF
clone_size: many; v_call: TRBV24-1; j_call: TRBJ2-5; d_call: .; cdr3_nt: TGTGCCACCAGTGATTTCGGAGAGACCCAGTACTTC; cdr3_aa: CATSDFGETQYF
clone_size: .; v_call: TRBV6-5; j_call: TRBJ2-1; d_call: .; cdr3_nt: TGTGCCAGCAGACCCGACAGCCCTTTCTACAATGAGCAGTTCTTC; cdr3_aa: CASRPDSPFYNEQFF
clone_size: .; v_call: TRBV10-3; j_call: TRBJ2-1; d_call: TRBD1; cdr3_nt: TGTGCCATCAGTCGGACCGGGACAGGGATTGGGAATGAGCAGTTCTTC; cdr3_aa: CAISRTGTGIGNEQFF
clone_size: few; v_call: TRBV6-2/TRBV6-3; j_call: TRBJ2-1; d_call: .; cdr3_nt: TGTGCCAGCAGTGACTGGCGGACAGCCGAGGATGAGCAGTTCTTC; cdr3_aa: CASSDWRTAEDEQFF
clone_size: .; v_call: TRBV29-1; j_call: TRBJ2-5; d_call: .; cdr3_nt: TGCAGCGTTAGGGGAAGCCAAGAGACCCAGTACTTC; cdr3_aa: CSVRGSQETQYF
clone_size: many; v_call: TRBV6-2/TRBV6-3; j_call: TRBJ1-5; d_call: TRBD1; cdr3_nt: TGTGCTACGGGACAGGGTTCTCAGCCCCAGCATTTT; cdr3_aa: CATGQGSQPQHF
clone_size: few; v_call: TRBV7-9; j_call: TRBJ2-1; d_call: .; cdr3_nt: TGTGCCAGCAGCTTGGCCCCCTGGACCGATGAGCAGTTCTTC; cdr3_aa: CASSLAPWTDEQFF
clone_size: .; v_call: TRBV29-1; j_call: TRBJ2-3; d_call: .; cdr3_nt: TGCAGCGTGCGCCCCAGCGGAAGGGATACGCAGTATTTT; cdr3_aa: CSVRPSGRDTQYF
clone_size: many; v_call: TRBV7-9; j_call: TRBJ2-3; d_call: TRBD2; cdr3_nt: TGTGCCAGCAGCCCAAGGGGGACTAGCGGGGCACTGATAGGGACAGATACGCAGTATTTT; cdr3_aa: CASSPRGTSGALIGTDTQYF
clone_size: many; v_call: TRBV12-3/TRBV12-4; j_call: TRBJ2-1; d_call: .; cdr3_nt: TGTGCCAGCAGTTTAGCTGTCCAGTTCGCCAATGAGCAGTTCTTC; cdr3_aa: CASSLAVQFANEQFF
clone_size: .; v_call: TRBV2; j_call: TRBJ1-5; d_call: .; cdr3_nt: TGTGCCAGCAGTGAACAGCGATTTAGCAATCAGCCCCAGCATTTT; cdr3_aa: CASSEQRFSNQPQHF